A few counts support the clone carrying this T cell receptor beta chain. This sample was taken from a study of T cells after yellow fever vaccination. On the study more broadly: Libraries from low-cell-number fractions were prepared with the SMART-Seq v4 Ultra Low Input RNA kit.

V was trimmed by 6 bases and J by 6 bases, leaving 12 bases between them. The CDR3 runs 12 residues. One entry per CDR3 protein results from TCRdb running MiXCR on the 5' RACE reads. Of 300,000 to 350,000 distinct CDR3 sequences in the sample, about 4.5% are singletons; the top ten hold just under 20%. The chain is built from TRBV12-3 or TRBV12-4 and TRBJ2-7; tentatively, D is TRBD1 (5 bases). The TCR comes from a man younger than 35 who received the YFV17D yellow fever vaccine. The specimen was PBMCs, collected 15 days after the yellow fever booster vaccination. In nucleotides, the CDR3 is TGTGCCAGCAGATCCACAGGTGGCGAGCAGTACTTC. As protein: CASRSTGGEQYF.